These 14 T cell receptor beta chains were sequenced from one sample in a study of Ad26.COV2.S vaccination and SARS-CoV-2 variants. Some clones are missing from TCRdb's copy, which holds only in-frame ones; the method was immunoSEQ multiplex PCR. The table has 450,000 to 550,000 clones, approximately 90% seen once. Treatment in this sample: around 19 received Ad26.COV2.S at low or high dose, single or two shots; several received placebo; per-sample allocation not given. Sampling occurred on day 63 after the first vaccine or placebo injection. Specimen: peripheral blood, collected in a trial of Ad26.COV2.S vaccine versus placebo. The receptor set was obtained from a person aged 18-65 years who received the Ad26.COV2.S COVID-19 vaccine or a placebo.

The rearrangement uses TRBV11-2 and TRBJ2-7, with 9 bases identical to TRBD1. Germline trimming cut 3 bases from V and 7 bases from J; bases unmatched to any gene: 13. Germline assignment: CDR1 SGHAT and CDR2 FQNNGV. The CDR3 has 16 residues. Here the CDR3 reads CASSFSGQQGAREQYF. The CDR3 bases are TGTGCCAGCAGCTTTTCGGGCCAACAGGGGGCGCGGGAGCAGTACTTC.

This chain connects TRBV5-1 to TRBJ1-1; D is unresolved. The V end lost 0 bases, the J end lost 4 bases, and 13 bases lay between the germline ends. The CDR3 covers 15 residues. Germline CDR1 reads SGHRS; CDR2 reads YFSETQ. The CDR3 DNA is TGCGCCAGCAGCTTGGGTCTGGGCGGGGTCACTGAAGCTTTCTTT. It specifies CASSLGLGGVTEAFF. The entire variable domain, with the rest obtained from reference TRBV5-1 and TRBJ1-1, is as follows: KAGVTQTPRYLIKTRGQQVTLSCSPISGHRSVSWYQQTPGQGLQFLFEYFSETQRNKGNFPGRFSGRQFSNSRSEMNVSTLELGDSALYLCASSLGLGGVTEAFFGQGTRLTVV.

V gene TRBV9 combines with J gene TRBJ1-6; 7 bases line up with TRBD1. Germline trimming cut 7 bases from V and 7 bases from J; bases unmatched to any gene: 5. CDR1 SGDLS and CDR2 YYNGEE come from the germline V gene. The CDR3 has 13 amino acids. The CDR3 is CASRGQQNSPLHF. The CDR3 DNA is TGTGCCAGCCGGGGACAGCAGAATTCACCCCTCCACTTT.

The chain is built from TRBV27 and TRBJ2-4; D is unresolved. CDR3 length: 14 residues. The V gene's germline CDR1 is MNHEY and CDR2 SMNVEV (reference sequence). Trimming shortened V by 2 bases and J by 6 bases, and 11 bases separated the two germline ends. The CDR3 DNA is TGTGCCAGCAGTTTAAAAGGGATGAGAAACATTCAGTACTTC. Translating gives CASSLKGMRNIQYF.

This clone has a single count. V gene TRBV3-1 (or the pseudogene TRBV3-2) combines with J gene TRBJ2-7; 8 bases agree with TRBD2. Trimming removed 0 bases from V and 6 bases from J; junction bases left unmatched: 7. Per the germline V gene, CDR1 is LGHDT and CDR2 is YNNKEL (reference sequence). The CDR3 is 15 amino acids. CDR3 nucleotide sequence: TGTGCCAGCAGCCAAGACCCGGCGGGAGGCATCGAGCAGTACTTC. It specifies CASSQDPAGGIEQYF.

The chain combines TRBV3-1 (or the pseudogene TRBV3-2) with TRBJ2-3; 8 nucleotides agree with TRBD2. The CDR3 runs 16 residues. CDR1 and CDR2 from the germline V gene are LGHDT and YNNKEL (reference sequence). Trimming removed 0 bases from V and 3 bases from J; junction bases left unmatched: 5. This CDR3 reads CASSQDWERGTDTQYF. The CDR3, as DNA: TGTGCCAGCAGCCAAGATTGGGAGCGGGGGACAGATACGCAGTATTTT.

The V and J genes are TRBV5-1 and TRBJ1-2, with D possibly TRBD1 on 6 matching bases. V lost 4 bases, J lost 2 bases, and 9 bases lay in between. The V gene's germline CDR1 is SGHRS and CDR2 YFSETQ. This CDR3 is built from 13 residues. This chain's CDR3 is CASSVGGNYGYTF. CDR3 bases: TGCGCCAGCAGCGTAGGGGGAAACTATGGCTACACCTTC.

This clone was found once. This chain joins TRBV7-9 and TRBJ1-4; 7 bases match TRBD1. Germline V gene data show CDR1 as SEHNR and CDR2 as FQNEAQ (reference sequence). CDR3 length: 15 residues. The junction had 10 bases not matched to a gene; V was cut back by 4 bases and J by 8 bases. CDR3 DNA: TGTGCCAGCAGCTCCAGGGGGTTATTCGAAGAAAAACTGTTTTTT. Its translation is CASSSRGLFEEKLFF.

The genes are TRBV11-2 and TRBJ2-7; 16 nucleotides line up with TRBD2. CDR1 is SGHAT, CDR2 FQNNGV, per germline. Trimming at V came to 5 bases and at J to 2 bases, leaving 3 bases not matched to a gene. The CDR3 sequence is 16 residues long. CDR3 in DNA: TGTGCCAGCAGCCCAGGGACTAGCGGGAGGGCCTACGAGCAGTACTTC. Its translation is CASSPGTSGRAYEQYF.

This chain connects TRBV5-1 to TRBJ2-3, with TRBD2 identical over 10 bases. The CDR3 sequence is 16 residues long. CDR1 is SGHRS, CDR2 YFSETQ, per germline. V dropped 1 base and J dropped 5; count of bases not matched to a gene: 7. The CDR3 sequence: CASSLFGTSVRDTQYF. CDR3 DNA sequence: TGCGCCAGCAGCTTGTTTGGGACTAGCGTCAGAGATACGCAGTATTTT. The entire variable domain, with the rest obtained from reference TRBV5-1 and TRBJ2-3, is as follows: KAGVTQTPRYLIKTRGQQVTLSCSPISGHRSVSWYQQTPGQGLQFLFEYFSETQRNKGNFPGRFSGRQFSNSRSEMNVSTLELGDSALYLCASSLFGTSVRDTQYFGPGTRLTVL.

V gene TRBV28 combines with J gene TRBJ1-5; no reliable D call. CDR1 is MDHEN and CDR2 is SYDVKM in the germline V gene. CDR3 length: 15 amino acids. Trimming took off 4 bases at V and 3 bases at J, with 13 bases between the two ends. CDR3 in DNA: TGTGCCAGCAGTTGGGCGGAGGAGAACAATCAGCCCCAGCATTTT. The encoded protein is CASSWAEENNQPQHF.

This rearrangement joins TRBV28 to TRBJ1-1; D is unclear. CDR1 is MDHEN and CDR2 is SYDVKM in the germline V gene. V gave up 2 bases and J gave up 4 bases, with 2 bases separating them. The CDR3 is 11 residues long. The CDR3 reads CASSLGTEAFF. For the CDR3, the DNA is TGTGCCAGCAGTTTAGGCACTGAAGCTTTCTTT.

The V and J genes are TRBV6-1 and TRBJ1-4; unclear D gene. The ends were cut back, 1 base at V and 4 bases at J, with 10 bases in the middle. CDR3 length equals 15 residues. Germline V CDR1 and CDR2: MNHNS, SASEGT. CDR3: CASSEGSANNEKLFF. The CDR3 bases are TGTGCCAGCAGTGAAGGGTCAGCCAATAATGAAAAACTGTTTTTT.

The chain joins TRBV4-1 to TRBJ1-2; 7 bases agree with TRBD1. Trimming cost V 2 bases and J 5 bases; bases outside gene matches: 5. The CDR3 has 14 residues. The germline gives CDR1 MGHRA, CDR2 YSYEKL. CDR3 in DNA: TGCGCCAGCAGCCAAATCGGGACAGAGTATGGCTACACCTTC. Translating it yields CASSQIGTEYGYTF.